Below, 27 T cell receptor beta chains from the same sample are listed, as sequenced in a study of cytomegalovirus exposure and HLA in healthy donors. The study ran its PCR with 60 Vbeta and 13 Jbeta primers. TCRdb keeps only in-frame clones here, not all; method: immunoSEQ multiplex PCR. The sample contains 150,000 or so clones, 73% of which appear only once. Sequencing was done on a sample of PBMCs. These receptors came from a woman under 30 in good health and CMV-seronegative.

This chain joins TRBV28 and TRBJ1-4; D call uncertain. The V gene's germline CDR1 is MDHEN and CDR2 SYDVKM. CDR3 length: 11 amino acids. CDR3 sequence: CVSSTNEKLFF. CDR3 sequence (DNA): TGTGTGAGCTCAACTAATGAAAAACTGTTTTTT.

In this sample, this clone turned up once. This sequence joins TRBV19 and TRBJ2-1, with TRBD2 matching over 7 bases. CDR1 and CDR2 from the germline V gene are LNHDA and SQIVND (reference sequence). The CDR3 runs to 13 residues. The junction had 9 bases not matched to a gene; V was cut back by 9 bases and J by 7 bases. The CDR3 DNA sequence: TGTGCCAGCAAAAGGGACTACCTTAATGAGCAGTTCTTC. Translating gives CASKRDYLNEQFF.

The chain joins TRBV2 to TRBJ2-7; D is perhaps TRBD2 (6 bases). This CDR3 contains 13 residues. Germline CDR1 is SNHLY and CDR2 is FYNNEI. The V gene lost 6 bases and the J gene lost 2 bases, with 11 bases spanning the gap. DNA for the CDR3: TGTGCCAGCAGCGGGGCGGGGCCCTACGAGCAGTACGTC. This encodes CASSGAGPYEQYV.

The chain recombines TRBV28 with TRBJ1-5; D remains unclear. Trimming pared 8 bases from V and 1 base from J, leaving 12 bases between. The V gene's germline CDR1 is MDHEN and CDR2 SYDVKM. CDR3 length equals 14 residues. The CDR3 DNA reads as TGTGCCAGCCACCCGAGCACGAGCAATCAGCCCCAGCATTTT. Translated: CASHPSTSNQPQHF.

With regard to this clone: Other DNA sequences in the same sample also yield this CDR3. J is TRBJ1-1 and V is TRBV28; TRBD1 matches at 7 bases. Per germline, CDR1 MDHEN and CDR2 SYDVKM. CDR3 length: 14 amino acids. V shed 3 bases and J 5 bases; nucleotides not matched to a gene: 6. The CDR3 DNA is TGTGCCAGCAGTTTCCGACAGGGATCGACTGAAGCTTTCTTT. Translated: CASSFRQGSTEAFF.

This clone appeared a few times. CDR3 DNA sequence: TGTGCCAGCAGTGGTCAGGCTCGAGGGTATGGCTACACCTTC. Its translation: CASSGQARGYGYTF. The V and J genes are TRBV6-6 and TRBJ1-2; D gene ambiguous. V lost 5 bases, J lost 5 bases, and 15 bases lay in between. CDR1 and CDR2 (germline): MNHNY, SVGAGI (reference sequence). The CDR3 is 14 residues long.

In its sample, this clone was seen a few times. Here the CDR3 DNA reads TGTGCCAGCAGCTTAGGAACCAAGACTAGCGGGGGGTCTTTTCTGGACAATGAGCAGTTCTTC. Translation: CASSLGTKTSGGSFLDNEQFF. The chain employs TRBV7-6 and TRBJ2-1; 13 bases align to TRBD2. Germline CDR1 reads SGHVS; CDR2 reads FNYEAQ. The CDR3 is 21 residues long. V was pared by 1 base and J by 5 bases, with 17 bases of the junction left unmatched.

The chain uses TRBV6-4 and TRBJ2-2; TRBD1 agrees at 7 bases. Looked up from germline, CDR1 is MRHNA and CDR2 is SNTAGT. Losses at the gene ends were 0 bases for V and 3 bases for J; bases not matched to a gene: 4. The CDR3 sequence is 16 residues long. Here the CDR3 reads CASSDSGGADTGELFF. Written as DNA, the CDR3 is TGTGCCAGCAGTGACTCAGGGGGCGCTGACACCGGGGAGCTGTTTTTT.

The V gene is TRBV14, the J gene TRBJ2-7; TRBD2 aligns across 15 bases. The CDR3 is made up of 15 amino acids. Per germline, CDR1 SGHDN and CDR2 FVKESK. Unmatched junction bases numbered 6, after V lost 6 bases and J lost 6 bases. The CDR3 DNA follows: TGTGCCAGCAGACCGCCGGGACTAGCGGGAGGCGAGCAGTACGTC. It encodes CASRPPGLAGGEQYV.

V is TRBV4-1 and J is TRBJ1-4, with D possibly TRBD1 on 6 matching bases. Trimming left V 5 bases short and J 6 bases short, with 13 bases between. The CDR3 extends over 14 amino acids. CDR1 MGHRA and CDR2 YSYEKL come from the germline V gene. For the CDR3, the DNA is TGCGCCAGCAGCAGGGCAGGGGCGGATGAAAAACTGTTTTTT. Amino acid sequence: CASSRAGADEKLFF.

CDR3 residues: CASSLREANYGYTF. The CDR3 DNA follows: TGTGCCAGCAGCTTACGGGAAGCTAACTATGGCTACACCTTC. The chain carries TRBV13 and TRBJ1-2; unclear D gene. In germline, CDR1 is PRHDT, CDR2 FYEKMQ (reference sequence). This CDR3 spans 14 amino acids. The ends were cut back, 2 bases at V and 0 bases at J, with 7 bases in the middle. Supplemented by reference TRBV13 and TRBJ1-2, the full variable domain reads AAGVIQSPRHLIKEKRETATLKCYPIPRHDTVYWYQQGPGQDPQFLISFYEKMQSDKGSIPDRFSAQQFSDYHSELNMSSLELGDSALYFCASSLREANYGYTFGSGTRLTVV.

The chain combines TRBV6-4 with TRBJ2-1, with D maybe TRBD2 (6 bases). Trimming removed 3 bases at V and 8 bases at J, with 17 bases between. CDR3 length: 15 amino acids. Germline V CDR1 and CDR2: MRHNA, SNTAGT. CDR3 in amino acids: CASSDTGLAVDEQFF. DNA for the CDR3: TGTGCCAGCAGTGATACGGGACTTGCCGTAGATGAGCAGTTCTTC.

The DNA of the CDR3 is TGTGCCAGCAGTGAGACTAGCGGGGGTGTCTACGAGCAGTACTTC. Residues: CASSETSGGVYEQYF. V gene TRBV6-1 combines with J gene TRBJ2-7; 12 nucleotides align to TRBD2. Per the germline V gene, CDR1 is MNHNS and CDR2 is SASEGT. Unmatched junction bases numbered 3, after V lost 3 bases and J lost 3 bases. The CDR3 runs to 15 residues.

This clone was found a few times. The V call is TRBV28, the J call TRBJ2-7; a weak D match, TRBD2 (6 bases). The CDR3 runs 13 residues. Trimming cost V 7 bases and J 6 bases, with 16 bases left between them. The germline V gene encodes CDR1 MDHEN and CDR2 SYDVKM. The CDR3 is CASTLNYGGEQYF. The CDR3 DNA reads TGTGCCAGCACCCTAAACTACGGGGGCGAGCAGTACTTC.

V is TRBV5-8 and J is TRBJ2-7, with TRBD1 identical over 9 bases. The CDR3 contains 14 residues. Germline CDR1 SGHTS, CDR2 YDEGEE. J gave up 6 bases and V 5 bases, and 9 bases lay outside the gene matches. The CDR3 spells CASSYRGQISEQYF. For the CDR3, the DNA is TGTGCCAGCAGTTACAGGGGGCAAATTTCCGAGCAGTACTTC.

The chain couples TRBV7-2 to TRBJ2-7; TRBD1 agrees at 8 bases. CDR3 length equals 12 residues. The V gene's germline CDR1 is SGHTA and CDR2 FQGNSA. Trimming cost V 4 bases and J 6 bases; bases outside gene matches: 2. CDR3 sequence: CASSSRGREQYF. DNA of the CDR3: TGTGCCAGCAGCTCCAGGGGGCGCGAGCAGTACTTC.

The J gene is TRBJ1-6, the V gene TRBV4-2; 7 positions match TRBD1. Germline CDR1 and CDR2: LGHNA and YNFKEQ. CDR3 length: 15 amino acids. The junction had 5 bases not matched to a gene; V was cut back by 4 bases and J by 5 bases. The CDR3 DNA reads as TGTGCCAGCAGCCGAGACGGGACAGATAATTCACCCCTCCACTTT. Protein product: CASSRDGTDNSPLHF.

This chain joins TRBV9 and TRBJ2-3, with 13 bases fitting TRBD2. The V segment lost 0 bases and the J segment 3 bases; nucleotides outside the gene matches: 4. This CDR3 is 17 amino acids long. CDR1 SGDLS and CDR2 YYNGEE come from the germline V gene. The CDR3: CASSVARTSGSTDTQYF. CDR3 DNA sequence: TGTGCCAGCAGCGTAGCGAGGACTAGCGGGAGTACAGATACGCAGTATTTT.

J is TRBJ1-3 and V is TRBV7-2; D may be TRBD1 (5 bases). There are 14 residues in the CDR3. Germline-derived CDR1 and CDR2 are SGHTA and FQGNSA. V lost 8 bases to trimming and J lost 2 bases, with 13 bases between them. The CDR3, as DNA: TGTGCCAGCCTAGGTGGGGGGGCTGGAAACACCATATATTTT. This translates into CASLGGGAGNTIYF.

This clone was detected a few times. The J gene is TRBJ1-1, the V gene TRBV9; unclear D gene. V was clipped by 4 bases and J by 0 bases, with 7 bases between them. Germline lookup yields CDR1 SGDLS and CDR2 YYNGEE. This CDR3 spans 13 amino acids. CDR3 bases: TGTGCCAGCAGCCCTCACATGAACACTGAAGCTTTCTTT. Translation gives CASSPHMNTEAFF.

This sequence joins TRBV28 and TRBJ1-2; D ambiguous. This CDR3 comprises 16 residues. Per germline, CDR1 MDHEN and CDR2 SYDVKM. Trimming left V 5 bases short and J 1 base short, with 17 bases between. CDR3 residues: CASSPNGLRYNYGYTF. CDR3 nucleotide sequence: TGTGCCAGCAGTCCAAATGGCCTGCGGTATAACTATGGCTACACCTTC.

This chain joins TRBV5-6 and TRBJ1-6; TRBD1 matches 8 bases. CDR1 and CDR2 from the germline V gene are SGHDT and YYEEEE. After removal of 2 bases from V and 14 bases from J, the junction contained 0 bases not matched to a gene. There are 11 residues in the CDR3. In nucleotides, the CDR3 is TGTGCCAGCAGCTTACAGGGGGCCCTCCACTTT. This translates into CASSLQGALHF.

The chain recombines TRBV11-3 with TRBJ2-1; D is possibly TRBD1 (6 bases). With 1 base removed from V and 4 bases from J, the gap between germline ends came to 11 bases. The CDR3 has 15 amino acids. Per the germline V gene, CDR1 is SGHNT and CDR2 is YENEEA. The CDR3 loop is CASSLGTGWYNEQFF. The CDR3 DNA reads TGTGCCAGCAGCTTAGGAACAGGGTGGTACAATGAGCAGTTCTTC.

The gene calls are TRBV6-5 and TRBJ1-1; 7 positions match TRBD1. Germline V gene lookup returns CDR1 MNHEY and CDR2 SVGAGI. V shed 6 bases, J shed 8 bases, and the junction held 9 bases outside the gene matches. The CDR3 loop spans 13 amino acids. This CDR3 is CASSHPVTGEAFF. DNA for the CDR3: TGTGCCAGCAGCCACCCAGTGACAGGGGAAGCTTTCTTT.

The chain is built from TRBV12-5 and TRBJ2-2; 7 bases are a match to TRBD2. J gave up 2 bases and V 5 bases, and 2 bases lay outside the gene matches. Germline V gene lookup returns CDR1 LGHNT and CDR2 FRNRAP. The CDR3 length is 14 residues. In DNA form, the CDR3 reads TGTGCTAGTGGTAGCGGGGTAAACACCGGGGAGCTGTTTTTT. It encodes CASGSGVNTGELFF.

This clone was detected a few times. The V call is TRBV7-2, the J call TRBJ2-5, with D unresolved. This CDR3 has 12 amino acids. CDR1 and CDR2 (germline): SGHTA, FQGNSA. V shed 5 bases and J shed 0 bases, with 4 bases lying between them. The CDR3 DNA sequence: TGTGCCAGCAGCGCGTACCAAGAGACCCAGTACTTC. Translating it yields CASSAYQETQYF.

The chain recombines TRBV7-2 with TRBJ2-5; no reliable D call. This CDR3 has 13 amino acids. V was pared by 5 bases and J by 5 bases, with 12 bases between. Germline V gene sequence: CDR1 SGHTA, CDR2 FQGNSA. The CDR3 sequence: CASSEIPRETQYF. DNA of the CDR3: TGTGCCAGCAGCGAAATCCCCCGGGAGACCCAGTACTTC.